This T cell receptor (beta chain) was captured by sequencing in a study of T cells in Graves' hyperthyroidism and ophthalmopathy. Exclusions: uncontrolled infection, other autoimmune disease, pregnancy, lactation. Orbital computed tomography and thyroid ultrasound, together with serum TRAb and thyroxine and clinical symptoms, were used for diagnoses. CDR3 length: 18 amino acids. Germline loops: CDR1 SEHNR, CDR2 FQNEAQ (reference sequence). Template material for amplifying TCR beta CDR3 regions consisted of RNA transcripts. Carried out on the TCR CDR3, a first-round RT-PCR used the HTBI primer set. Via MiXCR, TCRdb re-called the multiplex PCR reads, giving one row per CDR3 protein. The table records a few hundred thousand distinct CDR3 sequences, 40% to 55% of them present only once. About this clonotype: At one of its ends the junction is not consistent with the germline gene, which may arise from a read error.

The rearrangement links TRBV7-9 to TRBJ1-1; 9 bases line up with TRBD1. The TCR originated in a woman aged 18-29 years with Graves' hyperthyroidism. Sequencing input: peripheral blood or thyroid tissue (not recorded which). CDR3 amino acids: CASSQDPRTGAMNTEAFF. Written as DNA, the CDR3 is TGCGCCAGCAGCCAGGATCCAAGGACAGGGGCGATGAACACTGAAGCTTTCTTT.